This paragraph reports one T cell receptor (beta chain). The germline V and J ends were trimmed by 5 bases and 18 bases, with 20 bases remaining between them. This CDR3 contains 13 residues. Germline CDR1 and CDR2: MDHEN and SYDVKM. Clones were sequenced by immunoSEQ multiplex PCR, and TCRdb holds only the in-frame ones, with some missing. The sample yields roughly 200,000 clones, under 90% seen once. These data come from a study of blood T cell repertoires in COVID-19. The sequence came from a person in their 70s with COVID-19, enrolled during active disease. Sequenced material: peripheral blood. The chain uses TRBV28 and TRBJ1-6, with a possible D match to TRBD1 (5 bases). In DNA, the CDR3 is TGTGCCAGCAGTCCCTCAACCCGGGACTCCTGCCACTTT. It is translated as CASSPSTRDSCHF.